A selection of T cell receptor beta chains follows, all from one sample in a study of shared clonotypes between healthy human individuals. Assay used: immunoSEQ multiplex PCR; TCRdb lists only in-frame clones, some missing. The table has about 1,500,000 clones, approximately 96% seen once. The specimen sequenced was naive CD4+ T cells sorted from blood. The receptor set was obtained from a man in his thirties or forties in good health. The CDR3 runs from the conserved cysteine through the conserved F or W. Fields, in order: V gene, J gene, D gene, CDR3 DNA, CDR3 protein. The D gene is left open where the match is weak.

TRBV6-1	TRBJ2-7	NA	TGTGCCAGCAGTGAACTGGGACCATACTACGAGCAGTACTTC	CASSELGPYYEQYF
TRBV6-6	TRBJ1-5	NA	TGTGCCAGCAGTTACGGGCCAATGAATCAGCCCCAGCATTTT	CASSYGPMNQPQHF
TRBV2	TRBJ2-1	NA	TGTGCCAGCAGTGCAGAATCCGGGATCGCCATAACTCAGTTCTTC	CASSAESGIAITQFF
TRBV30	TRBJ1-5	TRBD1	TGTGCCTGGAGGACAGGGAACAATCAGCCCCAGCATTTT	CAWRTGNNQPQHF
TRBV6-6	TRBJ1-5	NA	TGTGCCAGCAGTCCGACAGCGAGCAATCAGCCCCAGCATTTT	CASSPTASNQPQHF
TRBV6-5	TRBJ2-4	NA	TGTGCCAGCAGTTACTCGAGAGGGCTAGCCAAAAACATTCAGTACTTC	CASSYSRGLAKNIQYF
TRBV5-1	TRBJ1-1	NA	TGCGCCAGCAGCTTCACAGGTTTTGACACTGAAGCTTTCTTT	CASSFTGFDTEAFF
TRBV5-1	TRBJ2-7	TRBD2	TGCGCCAGCAGCTCGGGGACTAGCGGGAGAGGAGGTTTTAATGAGCAGTACTTC	CASSSGTSGRGGFNEQYF
TRBV28	TRBJ2-3	NA	TGTGCCAGCAGTTTTGCCGGGCTTGATACGCAGTATTTT	CASSFAGLDTQYF
TRBV5-1	TRBJ1-2	TRBD1	TGCGCCAGCAGCTCGTCGACAGGGGGCCTCAATGGCTACACCTTC	CASSSSTGGLNGYTF
TRBV19	TRBJ2-2	NA	TGTGCCAGTACGGTGCGGGGCACCGGGGAGCTGTTTTTT	CASTVRGTGELFF
TRBV27	TRBJ2-1	NA	TGTGCCAGCAGTTTATCAGAACTAGTCGTTGAGCAGTTCTTC	CASSLSELVVEQFF